This TCR beta chain was sequenced in a study of cytomegalovirus exposure and HLA in healthy donors. The wider study: The same platform as the roughly 670 first-cohort repertoires was used for the 90 to 150 validation repertoires, a later analysis reported.

To note about this clone: Antigen: not known.

Study-wide results and limits: Cytomegalovirus association was listed for 150 or so TCR beta chains. Published work reported that the classifier diagnosed cytomegalovirus status with high specificity and sensitivity.

V was cut by 1 base and J by 0 bases, with 7 bases left in between. CDR3 length: 15 residues. Per germline, CDR1 SGHVS and CDR2 FNYEAQ. The table came from immunoSEQ multiplex PCR; TCRdb's copy has only in-frame clones and leaves some out. The sample holds more than 90,000 clones, approximately 86% seen once. The clonotype comes from a man younger than 35 in good health and CMV-seropositive. This chain connects TRBV7-6 to TRBJ1-3; D is unclear. The material sequenced was PBMCs. CDR3 nucleotides: TGTGCCAGCAGCTTAGGCAGGCTCTCTGGAAACACCATATATTTT. It specifies CASSLGRLSGNTIYF.